These 32 T cell receptor beta chains were sequenced from one sample in a study of cytomegalovirus exposure and HLA in healthy donors. Amplification used 60 Vbeta primers and 13 Jbeta primers. TCRdb's copy holds only in-frame clones and misses some; the assay was immunoSEQ multiplex PCR. The data show around 110,000 clones, over 8% seen once. The sequencing sample was made of PBMCs. These receptors were collected from a man aged 30-40 years in good health and CMV-seronegative.

The rearrangement links TRBV9 to TRBJ2-1; 7 nucleotides agree with TRBD1. CDR3 size: 16 residues. CDR1 is SGDLS and CDR2 is YYNGEE in the germline V gene. Trimming cost V 0 bases and J 2 bases; bases outside gene matches: 5. This CDR3 is CASSVGGQIAYNEQFF. The CDR3 DNA follows: TGTGCCAGCAGCGTAGGGGGACAGATTGCCTACAATGAGCAGTTCTTC.

This clone was detected only a few times. For the CDR3, the DNA is TGCGCCAGCAGTGTAGTTAGCGGGGGGGCCTCTGCCAAAAACATTCAGTACTTC. Amino acid sequence: CASSVVSGGASAKNIQYF. The chain recombines TRBV10-2 with TRBJ2-4; TRBD2 matches at 11 bases. Germline V gene lookup returns CDR1 WSHSY and CDR2 SAAADI. V was clipped by 4 bases and J by 1 base; unmatched bases: 9. The CDR3 extends over 18 amino acids.

The chain uses TRBV29-1 and TRBJ1-1; D may be TRBD1 (6 bases). V lost 2 bases and J 3 bases, leaving 13 bases between the germline ends. Germline-derived CDR1 and CDR2 are SQVTM and ANQGSEA. The CDR3 spans 14 residues. In nucleotides, the CDR3 is TGCAGCGTTGAACGCAGGGGTTCGGACACTGAAGCTTTCTTT. Its protein product is CSVERRGSDTEAFF. Full variable domain (remainder filled in from reference TRBV29-1 and TRBJ1-1): SAVISQKPSRDICQRGTSLTIQCQVDSQVTMMFWYRQQPGQSLTLIATANQGSEATYESGFVIDKFPISRPNLTFSTLTVSNMSPEDSSIYLCSVERRGSDTEAFFGQGTRLTVV.

This clone occurred a few times. This chain joins TRBV7-9 and TRBJ1-1; D remains ambiguous. The CDR3 spans 14 residues. The germline V gene encodes CDR1 SEHNR and CDR2 FQNEAQ (reference sequence). V lost 4 bases and J lost 6, with 15 bases in between. The CDR3 spells CASSSDLMDAEAFF. CDR3 DNA sequence: TGTGCCAGCAGCTCGGACTTAATGGACGCTGAAGCTTTCTTT.

The chain carries TRBV19 and TRBJ2-1; 13 nucleotides align to TRBD2. After removal of 5 bases from V and 10 bases from J, the junction contained 11 bases not matched to a gene. This CDR3 has 16 amino acids. Germline lookup yields CDR1 LNHDA and CDR2 SQIVND (reference sequence). The CDR3 sequence is CASSLPGTSGKWEQFF. For the CDR3, the DNA is TGTGCCAGTAGTCTCCCAGGGACTAGCGGGAAATGGGAGCAGTTCTTC. The variable domain in full, completed from reference TRBV19 and TRBJ2-1, reads DGGITQSPKYLFRKEGQNVTLSCEQNLNHDAMYWYRQDPGQGLRLIYYSQIVNDFQKGDIAEGYSVSREKKESFPLTVTSAQKNPTAFYLCASSLPGTSGKWEQFFGPGTRLTVL.

This clone has more than one count but fewer than ten. V gene TRBV19 combines with J gene TRBJ1-5, with D perhaps matching TRBD1 (5 bases). Germline V gene data show CDR1 as LNHDA and CDR2 as SQIVND (reference sequence). Trimming shortened V by 6 bases and J by 0 bases, and 12 bases separated the two germline ends. The CDR3 loop spans 15 amino acids. The CDR3 region is CASSWTLNSNQPQHF. CDR3 nucleotides: TGTGCCAGTAGCTGGACACTCAATAGCAATCAGCCCCAGCATTTT.

Note on this clone: The same CDR3 can be traced to other DNA sequences in this sample. This chain joins TRBV7-2 and TRBJ1-1, with TRBD1 matching over 7 bases. V lost 5 bases to trimming and J lost 5 bases; unmatched junction nucleotides: 5. The germline V gene encodes CDR1 SGHTA and CDR2 FQGNSA. The CDR3 is 13 residues long. The CDR3 nucleotides are TGTGCCAGCAGCACCGACAGGGTAACTGAAGCTTTCTTT. Translated: CASSTDRVTEAFF. Looking up the rest from reference TRBV7-2 and TRBJ1-1 gives the full variable domain: GAGVSQSPSNKVTEKGKDVELRCDPISGHTALYWYRQSLGQGLEFLIYFQGNSAPDKSGLPSDRFSAERTGGSVSTLTIQRTQQEDSAVYLCASSTDRVTEAFFGQGTRLTVV.

The chain couples TRBV19 to TRBJ1-1; D might be TRBD1 (5 bases). Germline CDR1 LNHDA, CDR2 SQIVND (reference sequence). V was trimmed by 7 bases and J by 0 bases, leaving 18 bases between them. The CDR3 is made up of 16 amino acids. CDR3 coding DNA: TGTGCCAGTACATACAGTCCGGACACATTGAACACTGAAGCTTTCTTT. This encodes CASTYSPDTLNTEAFF.

The genes are TRBV28 and TRBJ1-2; 7 bases map to TRBD1. J was trimmed by 0 bases and V by 4 bases; bases with no gene match: 11. This CDR3 contains 17 residues. Germline CDR1 MDHEN, CDR2 SYDVKM. The CDR3 bases are TGTGCCAGCAGTTCCGAGCAGGGGGGTCCCTCTAACTATGGCTACACCTTC. It codes for CASSSEQGGPSNYGYTF.

In this sample, this clone turned up a few times. The chain recombines TRBV27 with TRBJ2-7; the D is unclear. Germline V gene lookup returns CDR1 MNHEY and CDR2 SMNVEV (reference sequence). The length of the CDR3 is 13 residues. V was cut by 4 bases and J by 4 bases, with 11 bases left in between. The CDR3 protein is CASSWSPYYEQYF. The CDR3 bases are TGTGCCAGCAGTTGGTCCCCCTATTACGAGCAGTACTTC.

The rearrangement links TRBV7-2 to TRBJ2-3; D is ambiguous. V was clipped by 6 bases and J by 3 bases, with 16 bases between them. CDR3 size: 15 residues. CDR1 is SGHTA and CDR2 is FQGNSA in the germline V gene. CDR3 in amino acids: CASSSGLVVTDTQYF. The CDR3 DNA reads TGTGCCAGCAGTTCGGGTTTGGTGGTTACAGATACGCAGTATTTT.

This clone came up a few times. The chain couples TRBV7-9 to TRBJ1-2; TRBD1 aligns across 7 bases. CDR1 and CDR2 (germline): SEHNR, FQNEAQ (reference sequence). CDR3 length: 14 residues. Trimming cost V 5 bases and J 7 bases; bases outside gene matches: 10. CDR3 region: CASSVQGFAGGYTF. CDR3 DNA sequence: TGTGCCAGCAGCGTACAGGGGTTCGCTGGTGGCTACACCTTC.

There are a few counts of this clone. This rearrangement joins TRBV5-1 to TRBJ2-7; 9 bases are shared with TRBD1. CDR1 SGHRS and CDR2 YFSETQ come from the germline V gene. The CDR3 runs to 14 residues. With V trimmed by 5 bases and J by 4 bases, 7 bases remained unmatched. CDR3 bases: TGCGCCAGCAGTCGGACAGGGGATTTATACGAGCAGTACTTC. Translated, it gives CASSRTGDLYEQYF.

This chain links TRBV27 with TRBJ2-7, with 13 bases identical to TRBD2. J gave up 2 bases and V 8 bases, and 6 bases lay outside the gene matches. The CDR3 loop spans 15 amino acids. Looked up from germline, CDR1 is MNHEY and CDR2 is SMNVEV (reference sequence). The CDR3 DNA reads TGTGCCAGCGGCCCGGGGACTAGCGGGGCCTACGAGCAGTACTTC. It yields the protein CASGPGTSGAYEQYF.

This clone was recorded a few times. The CDR3 DNA is TGTGCCAGCAGTTTATTTAAGGGACTAGCGGCAAATGAGCAGTTCTTC. Its translation: CASSLFKGLAANEQFF. This rearrangement joins TRBV27 to TRBJ2-1; 11 bases are shared with TRBD2. CDR1 is MNHEY and CDR2 is SMNVEV in the germline V gene (reference sequence). The CDR3 runs 16 residues. Trimming took 1 base from V and 7 from J; bases not matched to a gene: 6.

About this clone itself: The conserved phenylalanine or tryptophan is not found at the CDR3 terminus, so this likely reflects a read error. The J gene is TRBJ1-5, the V gene TRBV29-1; D uncertain. V lost 4 bases, J lost 6 bases, and 13 bases lay in between. This CDR3 is built from 13 residues. Germline CDR1 SQVTM, CDR2 ANQGSEA. CDR3 bases: TGCAGCGTTGGTGACCTAACGGGTCAGCCCCAGCATGTT. Protein product: CSVGDLTGQPQHV.

This clone appeared a few times. V is TRBV5-1 and J is TRBJ2-1, with 10 bases fitting TRBD2. From germline, CDR1 is SGHRS and CDR2 YFSETQ. The ends lost 4 bases at V and 8 bases at J; junction bases unmatched: 12. The CDR3 extends over 16 amino acids. The CDR3 region has the DNA TGCGCCAGCAGCCCCGATGGGACTAGCGTGGGGGATGAGCAGTTCTTC. Amino acids: CASSPDGTSVGDEQFF.

This clone was seen more than once but under ten times. The CDR3 DNA sequence: TGTGCCAGCAGCTCCGGACAGGTCTCCTACGAGCAGTACTTC. This codes for CASSSGQVSYEQYF. This chain joins TRBV9 and TRBJ2-7; TRBD1 matches 7 bases. V was clipped by 4 bases and J by 0 bases; unmatched bases: 4. This CDR3 spans 14 amino acids. From germline, CDR1 is SGDLS and CDR2 YYNGEE. Using reference TRBV9 and TRBJ2-7 for the parts outside the CDR3, the full variable domain is DSGVTQTPKHLITATGQRVTLRCSPRSGDLSVYWYQQSLDQGLQFLIQYYNGEERAKGNILERFSAQQFPDLHSELNLSSLELGDSALYFCASSSGQVSYEQYFGPGTRLTVT.

This chain links TRBV25-1 with TRBJ2-2; a weak D match, TRBD1 (5 bases). The CDR3 spans 15 residues. Trimming stripped 8 bases from V and 0 bases from J, with 13 bases between. Germline V gives CDR1 MGHDK, CDR2 SYGVNS. The CDR3 reads CASRPRVANTGELFF. The CDR3 region has the DNA TGTGCCAGCCGCCCCAGGGTGGCGAACACCGGGGAGCTGTTTTTT. The variable domain in full, completed from reference TRBV25-1 and TRBJ2-2, reads EADIYQTPRYLVIGTGKKITLECSQTMGHDKMYWYQQDPGMELHLIHYSYGVNSTEKGDLSSESTVSRIRTEHFPLTLESARPSHTSQYLCASRPRVANTGELFFGEGSRLTVL.

A remark on this clone: A read error is likely, as this CDR3 ends without the conserved phenylalanine or tryptophan. J is TRBJ1-1 and V is TRBV7-9; 9 bases map to TRBD1. V shed 5 bases, J shed 5 bases, and the junction held 9 bases outside the gene matches. The CDR3 length is 15 residues. Germline-derived CDR1 and CDR2 are SEHNR and FQNEAQ (reference sequence). CDR3 nucleotide sequence: TGTGCCAGCAGCAGCCGGGACAGGGTAGGAACTGAAGCTTTCTTG. Its translation is CASSSRDRVGTEAFL.

Details on this clone: One end of the junction does not line up with germline, which may come from a read error. The J gene is TRBJ1-2, the V gene TRBV6-5, with 8 bases matching TRBD1. The CDR3 runs 15 residues. Per germline, CDR1 MNHEY and CDR2 SVGAGI. The CDR3 here is CASSSPDRANYGYPF. The CDR3 DNA reads as TGTGCCAGCAGTTCCCCGGACAGGGCTAACTATGGCTACCCCTTC.

This clone showed up just a few times. The chain recombines TRBV5-1 with TRBJ2-2; 8 positions match TRBD2. Trimming removed 4 bases from V and 5 bases from J; junction bases left unmatched: 10. Looked up from germline, CDR1 is SGHRS and CDR2 is YFSETQ. This CDR3 is 16 amino acids long. The CDR3 DNA sequence: TGCGCCAGCAGCCCCCGGGGGAGCGGGGGTACCGGGGAGCTGTTTTTT. Translating it yields CASSPRGSGGTGELFF.

This clone has at least ten counts. This chain uses TRBV28 with TRBJ1-1; tentatively, D is TRBD1 (5 bases). The germline gives CDR1 MDHEN, CDR2 SYDVKM. V was shortened by 7 bases and J by 1 base, with 13 bases between the two germline ends. The CDR3 spans 14 residues. CDR3 bases: TGTGCCAGCATTACTCAGGGTGCGAACACTGAAGCTTTCTTT. Translating gives CASITQGANTEAFF.

This clone has more than one count but fewer than ten. This rearrangement joins TRBV2 to TRBJ1-2, with 7 bases matching TRBD1. The germline V gene encodes CDR1 SNHLY and CDR2 FYNNEI. After removal of 3 bases from V and 8 bases from J, the junction contained 6 bases not matched to a gene. The CDR3 sequence is 13 residues long. The CDR3 nucleotides are TGTGCCAGCAGTGAGGGACAGACCTTGGGCTACACCTTC. It encodes CASSEGQTLGYTF.

This clone was picked up a small number of times. The chain joins TRBV5-1 to TRBJ1-1; D gene uncertain. The CDR3 spans 15 residues. V dropped 7 bases and J dropped 4 bases, with 20 bases sitting between them. Germline CDR1 reads SGHRS; CDR2 reads YFSETQ. The CDR3 here is CASSIMALGVTEAFF. The CDR3 bases are TGCGCCAGCTCCATTATGGCCCTTGGAGTCACTGAAGCTTTCTTT.

This clone has only a few counts. This rearrangement joins TRBV18 to TRBJ1-1; D ambiguous. The V end was cut by 2 bases, the J end by 2 bases, with 12 bases between. This CDR3 is 15 amino acids long. Germline loops: CDR1 KGHSH, CDR2 LQKENI. The CDR3 coding sequence is TGTGCCAGCTCACCATATAACTTAAAAAACACTGAAGCTTTCTTT. Its protein product is CASSPYNLKNTEAFF.

This clone occurred a few times. The chain is built from TRBV5-1 and TRBJ2-3; perhaps TRBD1 as D (6 bases). This CDR3 region has 16 residues. V lost 1 base to trimming and J lost 0 bases, with 12 bases between them. CDR1 and CDR2 from the germline V gene are SGHRS and YFSETQ. In DNA, the CDR3 is TGCGCCAGCAGCTTGTTAGGGACACAAAGCACAGATACGCAGTATTTT. The encoded protein is CASSLLGTQSTDTQYF.

The V call is TRBV9, the J call TRBJ2-5; 14 bases map to TRBD2. V was clipped by 3 bases and J by 4 bases; unmatched bases: 2. Looked up from germline, CDR1 is SGDLS and CDR2 is YYNGEE. This CDR3 is 15 amino acids long. The CDR3 spells CASSAGTSGRETQYF. The CDR3 DNA reads as TGTGCCAGCAGCGCCGGGACTAGCGGGAGAGAGACCCAGTACTTC. Variable domain in full (rest from reference TRBV9 and TRBJ2-5): DSGVTQTPKHLITATGQRVTLRCSPRSGDLSVYWYQQSLDQGLQFLIQYYNGEERAKGNILERFSAQQFPDLHSELNLSSLELGDSALYFCASSAGTSGRETQYFGPGTRLLVL.

The CDR3 DNA reads as TGCGCCAGCAGCCCAGCCGGGACAGCAAACGAGCAGTACTTC. As protein: CASSPAGTANEQYF. This chain connects TRBV5-1 to TRBJ2-7, with 7 bases identical to TRBD1. The V gene end was trimmed by 4 bases and the J gene end by 5 bases; junction bases not matched to a gene: 9. This CDR3 contains 14 residues. Germline CDR1 and CDR2: SGHRS and YFSETQ.

A few counts support this clone. V and J are TRBV5-6 and TRBJ2-7; no reliable D call. CDR1 SGHDT and CDR2 YYEEEE come from the germline V gene. The CDR3 has 12 residues. The germline V and J ends were trimmed by 0 bases and 7 bases, with 8 bases remaining between them. The DNA of the CDR3 is TGTGCCAGCAGCTTGGATAGGAGAGAGCAGTACTTC. Translation gives CASSLDRREQYF.

This clone has just a few counts. This rearrangement joins TRBV6-1 to TRBJ2-2, with a tentative D call TRBD1 (5 bases). Per germline, CDR1 MNHNS and CDR2 SASEGT. Trimming left V 10 bases short and J 0 bases short, with 15 bases between. CDR3 length equals 15 residues. Written as DNA, the CDR3 is TGTGCCACTACCGAGACAGCCCCGAACACCGGGGAGCTGTTTTTT. This gives the protein CATTETAPNTGELFF.

This chain uses TRBV27 with TRBJ2-1; 7 bases align to TRBD2. The CDR3 runs 15 residues. Germline V CDR1 and CDR2: MNHEY, SMNVEV (reference sequence). V lost 6 bases, J lost 6 bases, and 11 bases stayed unmatched. In nucleotides, the CDR3 is TGTGCCAGCAGCCAAGACTCCGCGGGAGCCAATGAGCAGTTCTTC. This sequence encodes CASSQDSAGANEQFF.